This is a list of T cell receptor beta chains from one sample in a study of blood T cell repertoires in COVID-19. The assay was immunoSEQ multiplex PCR, and TCRdb's table has in-frame clones only and misses some. This repertoire shows about 27,000 clones, about 83% found once; its top ten account for over 25%. The material sequenced was peripheral blood. These TCRs come from an older man with active COVID-19. CDR3s include the opening cysteine and the closing phenylalanine or tryptophan. The order of the fields is D gene, J gene, clone size, V gene, CDR3 DNA, CDR3 protein. A D gene is named only where the DNA matches it firmly. Clone size appears in some rows only: once, few, many, or a class for an expanded clone.

d_gene: TRBD2; j_gene: TRBJ2-7; abundance: .; v_gene: TRBV6-5; CDR3nt: TGTGCCAGCAGTCGTGGACTAGCGGGAGTCGAGCAGTACTTC; CDR3aa: CASSRGLAGVEQYF
d_gene: TRBD2; j_gene: TRBJ2-7; abundance: few; v_gene: TRBV11-2; CDR3nt: TGTGCCAGCCGACCCGCGGGAGGGCTCACCCGAGGCTACGAGCAGTACTTC; CDR3aa: CASRPAGGLTRGYEQYF
d_gene: .; j_gene: TRBJ2-4; abundance: .; v_gene: TRBV3-1/TRBV3-2; CDR3nt: TGTGCCAGCAGCCAAGTCGGAAACATTCAGTACTTC; CDR3aa: CASSQVGNIQYF
d_gene: .; j_gene: TRBJ2-5; abundance: .; v_gene: TRBV28; CDR3nt: TGTGCCAGCAGTCCCCGTCGAGGGGGGACCCAGTACTTC; CDR3aa: CASSPRRGGTQYF
d_gene: TRBD1; j_gene: TRBJ1-1; abundance: .; v_gene: TRBV5-6; CDR3nt: TGTGCCAGCAGCTTGGCCGGACAGGGGCACACTGAAGCTTTCTTT; CDR3aa: CASSLAGQGHTEAFF
d_gene: .; j_gene: TRBJ1-6; abundance: .; v_gene: TRBV7-2; CDR3nt: TGTGCCAGCAGCTTAGCCGGAGGAGGGTGGTCACCCCTCCACTTT; CDR3aa: CASSLAGGGWSPLHF
d_gene: .; j_gene: TRBJ2-2; abundance: .; v_gene: TRBV5-1; CDR3nt: TGCGCCAGCAGCTTGCAGGGGTCAAGCACCGGGGAGCTGTTTTTT; CDR3aa: CASSLQGSSTGELFF
d_gene: .; j_gene: TRBJ1-6; abundance: .; v_gene: TRBV6-1; CDR3nt: TGTGCCAGCAGTGATGCAAGGGGCTCCTATAATTCACCCCTCCACTTT; CDR3aa: CASSDARGSYNSPLHF
d_gene: .; j_gene: TRBJ2-5; abundance: .; v_gene: TRBV5-6; CDR3nt: TGTGCCAGCAGCTTGGGGCCGATCCGGGCCCAGTACTTC; CDR3aa: CASSLGPIRAQYF
d_gene: .; j_gene: TRBJ1-2; abundance: once; v_gene: TRBV5-6; CDR3nt: TGTGCCAGCAGCTCACAGGGTCGATCTGACTATGGCTACACCTTC; CDR3aa: CASSSQGRSDYGYTF
d_gene: .; j_gene: TRBJ2-2; abundance: .; v_gene: TRBV7-3; CDR3nt: TGTGCCAGCAGCTTCTCCGCAGGGGGGACCGGGGAGCTGTTTTTT; CDR3aa: CASSFSAGGTGELFF
d_gene: TRBD1; j_gene: TRBJ2-5; abundance: .; v_gene: TRBV5-1; CDR3nt: TGCGCCAGCAGCCAGCAACAGGGGGAGACCCAGTACTTC; CDR3aa: CASSQQQGETQYF
d_gene: TRBD2; j_gene: TRBJ2-7; abundance: .; v_gene: TRBV10-2; CDR3nt: TGCGCCAGCAGTGAGTCGGAACTAGCGGGGTTTGAGCAGTACTTC; CDR3aa: CASSESELAGFEQYF
d_gene: TRBD1; j_gene: TRBJ1-1; abundance: once; v_gene: TRBV2; CDR3nt: TGTGCCAGTAGGGGACAGATAAACACTGAAGCTTTCTTT; CDR3aa: CASRGQINTEAFF
d_gene: .; j_gene: TRBJ1-3; abundance: once; v_gene: TRBV9; CDR3nt: TGTGCCAGCAGCGTAGGGGGAGGGTGGTCCGGAAACACCATATATTTT; CDR3aa: CASSVGGGWSGNTIYF
d_gene: .; j_gene: TRBJ2-7; abundance: .; v_gene: TRBV11-3; CDR3nt: TGTGCCAGCAGCTCAATCGACAGCTACGAGCAGTACTTC; CDR3aa: CASSSIDSYEQYF
d_gene: .; j_gene: TRBJ2-7; abundance: .; v_gene: TRBV2; CDR3nt: TGTGCCAGCAGTGAATCCAATCAGGACTACGAGCAGTACTTC; CDR3aa: CASSESNQDYEQYF
d_gene: TRBD1; j_gene: TRBJ1-2; abundance: .; v_gene: TRBV24-1; CDR3nt: TGTGCCACCAATGGACAGGGGGCGGATGGCTACACCTTC; CDR3aa: CATNGQGADGYTF
d_gene: .; j_gene: TRBJ2-7; abundance: once; v_gene: TRBV6-5; CDR3nt: TGTGCCAGCACTCGTAGGGGGAGGGACGAGCAGTACTTC; CDR3aa: CASTRRGRDEQYF
d_gene: .; j_gene: TRBJ1-2; abundance: .; v_gene: TRBV5-1; CDR3nt: TGCGCCAGCAGCTTGGGGTCGGGGGAAGCCAACTATGGCTACACCTTC; CDR3aa: CASSLGSGEANYGYTF
d_gene: TRBD1; j_gene: TRBJ2-7; abundance: .; v_gene: TRBV5-4; CDR3nt: TGTGCCAGCAGCGCAACCGGGACAGGATTTCCTCGGGAGCAGTACTTC; CDR3aa: CASSATGTGFPREQYF
d_gene: .; j_gene: TRBJ2-5; abundance: once; v_gene: TRBV2; CDR3nt: TGTGCCAGCAGTGTTCGGGACACAACCTGGGAGACCCAGTACTTC; CDR3aa: CASSVRDTTWETQYF
d_gene: .; j_gene: TRBJ1-3; abundance: .; v_gene: TRBV7-8; CDR3nt: TGTGCCAGCAGCCTACAGGGATCTGGAAACACCATATATTTT; CDR3aa: CASSLQGSGNTIYF
d_gene: .; j_gene: TRBJ2-3; abundance: .; v_gene: TRBV7-3; CDR3nt: TGTGCCAGCAGCTTTGCCGGGACGGGAGAGGCAGATACGCAGTATTTT; CDR3aa: CASSFAGTGEADTQYF
d_gene: TRBD1; j_gene: TRBJ1-2; abundance: .; v_gene: TRBV6-5; CDR3nt: TGTGCCAGCAGTATGACAGGGGGCTATGGCTACACCTTC; CDR3aa: CASSMTGGYGYTF
d_gene: .; j_gene: TRBJ2-2; abundance: .; v_gene: TRBV7-7; CDR3nt: TGTGCTAGCAGCCCACAGCGGGCCACCGGGGAGCTGTTTTTT; CDR3aa: CASSPQRATGELFF
d_gene: .; j_gene: TRBJ1-5; abundance: .; v_gene: TRBV19; CDR3nt: TGTGCCAGTAGTATTATGGCAGGCAGTACTCAGCCCCAGCATTTT; CDR3aa: CASSIMAGSTQPQHF
d_gene: TRBD1; j_gene: TRBJ1-2; abundance: .; v_gene: TRBV7-2; CDR3nt: TGTGCCAGCAGCCCGACAGGGGTCGAGTATGGCTACACCTTC; CDR3aa: CASSPTGVEYGYTF
d_gene: .; j_gene: TRBJ1-1; abundance: .; v_gene: TRBV10-1; CDR3nt: TGCGCCAGCAGGCGGGACTGGAACACTGAAGCTTTCTTT; CDR3aa: CASRRDWNTEAFF
d_gene: TRBD1; j_gene: TRBJ1-2; abundance: .; v_gene: TRBV4-1; CDR3nt: TGCGCCAGCAGCCAAATTTCGACAGGGTATGGCTACACCTTC; CDR3aa: CASSQISTGYGYTF
d_gene: .; j_gene: TRBJ2-6; abundance: .; v_gene: TRBV27; CDR3nt: TGTGCCAGCAGCCGGACAGAAAGATACTCTGGGGCCAACGTCCTGACTTTC; CDR3aa: CASSRTERYSGANVLTF
d_gene: .; j_gene: TRBJ1-6; abundance: .; v_gene: TRBV30; CDR3nt: TGTGCCTGGAGTGTAGGAGACGCGGCCTCACCCCTCCACTTT; CDR3aa: CAWSVGDAASPLHF
d_gene: .; j_gene: TRBJ2-2; abundance: few; v_gene: TRBV12-3/TRBV12-4; CDR3nt: TGTGCCAGCAGTCACACCACCCGGGAGCTGTTTTTT; CDR3aa: CASSHTTRELFF
d_gene: .; j_gene: TRBJ1-3; abundance: once; v_gene: TRBV7-8; CDR3nt: TGTGCCAGCTCCCGGCTAGACTCTGGAAACACCATATATTTT; CDR3aa: CASSRLDSGNTIYF
d_gene: TRBD1; j_gene: TRBJ1-2; abundance: .; v_gene: TRBV6-1; CDR3nt: TGTGCCAGCAGTGAGCCGGGACAGCCTTCATCCTATGGCTACACCTTC; CDR3aa: CASSEPGQPSSYGYTF
d_gene: .; j_gene: TRBJ1-1; abundance: few; v_gene: TRBV28; CDR3nt: TGTGCCAGCAGTTTAGGAGGGGGGGACATTTGGAACACTGAAGCTTTCTTT; CDR3aa: CASSLGGGDIWNTEAFF
d_gene: TRBD1; j_gene: TRBJ1-1; abundance: .; v_gene: TRBV5-1; CDR3nt: TGCGCCAGCAGCTTGCAGGGGGCGTCGAACACTGAAGCTTTCTTT; CDR3aa: CASSLQGASNTEAFF
d_gene: .; j_gene: TRBJ2-5; abundance: .; v_gene: TRBV5-1; CDR3nt: TGCGCCAGCAGCGAACCAGCAGGGCTCATAGCCCAAGAGACCCAGTACTTC; CDR3aa: CASSEPAGLIAQETQYF
d_gene: .; j_gene: TRBJ2-7; abundance: .; v_gene: TRBV18; CDR3nt: TGTGCCAGCTCGACACAAGACTACGAGCAGTACTTC; CDR3aa: CASSTQDYEQYF
d_gene: TRBD2; j_gene: TRBJ2-7; abundance: .; v_gene: TRBV19; CDR3nt: TGTGCCAGTAGTATACTGGGGCAGCGGGAGGGCCGGAACTACGAGCAGTACTTC; CDR3aa: CASSILGQREGRNYEQYF
d_gene: TRBD1; j_gene: TRBJ2-7; abundance: .; v_gene: TRBV6-5; CDR3nt: TGTGCCAGCAAATTAAACCGACAGGGCTACTACGAGCAGTACTTC; CDR3aa: CASKLNRQGYYEQYF
d_gene: TRBD2; j_gene: TRBJ2-1; abundance: .; v_gene: TRBV30; CDR3nt: TGTGCCTGGAGGGGGACTAGCGACATCAATGAGCAGTTCTTC; CDR3aa: CAWRGTSDINEQFF
d_gene: .; j_gene: TRBJ2-3; abundance: .; v_gene: TRBV10-3; CDR3nt: TGTGCCATCACCAGACAGCCGTCAGATACGCAGTATTTT; CDR3aa: CAITRQPSDTQYF
d_gene: .; j_gene: TRBJ2-2; abundance: .; v_gene: TRBV12-3/TRBV12-4; CDR3nt: TGTGCCGTAGCGGTTATTTCCCCCGGGGAGCTGTTTTTT; CDR3aa: CAVAVISPGELFF
d_gene: TRBD2; j_gene: TRBJ2-3; abundance: .; v_gene: TRBV5-1; CDR3nt: TGCGCCAGCGGAGCGGGAGGACGGGCAGATACGCAGTATTTT; CDR3aa: CASGAGGRADTQYF
d_gene: TRBD1; j_gene: TRBJ1-2; abundance: few; v_gene: TRBV12-3/TRBV12-4; CDR3nt: TGTGCCAGCAGCAGGGGGCTAGGGGGCTACACCTTC; CDR3aa: CASSRGLGGYTF
d_gene: .; j_gene: TRBJ2-7; abundance: .; v_gene: TRBV6-5; CDR3nt: TGTGCCTCAGCGGATCAGGGGGGTGGCTACGAGCAGTACTTC; CDR3aa: CASADQGGGYEQYF
d_gene: .; j_gene: TRBJ1-5; abundance: .; v_gene: TRBV6-1; CDR3nt: TGTGCCAGCAGTGAAATATCCTTTCAGCCCCAGCATTTT; CDR3aa: CASSEISFQPQHF
d_gene: TRBD2; j_gene: TRBJ2-1; abundance: .; v_gene: TRBV19; CDR3nt: TGTGCCAGTAGTATGGGACTAGCGGGGGGCAATGAGCAGTTCTTC; CDR3aa: CASSMGLAGGNEQFF
d_gene: TRBD2; j_gene: TRBJ2-1; abundance: .; v_gene: TRBV5-1; CDR3nt: TGCGCCAGCAGCTCGGGACTAGCGGGGGGGCATATTGAGCAGTTCTTC; CDR3aa: CASSSGLAGGHIEQFF
d_gene: TRBD1; j_gene: TRBJ2-5; abundance: few; v_gene: TRBV4-1; CDR3nt: TGCGCCAGCAGCCTAAGTGGGGACAGCTTACAAGAGACCCAGTACTTC; CDR3aa: CASSLSGDSLQETQYF
d_gene: .; j_gene: TRBJ2-3; abundance: .; v_gene: TRBV10-3; CDR3nt: TGTGCCATCAGTGAGTCGGTCCAGGGGGGAGATACGCAGTATTTT; CDR3aa: CAISESVQGGDTQYF
d_gene: .; j_gene: TRBJ1-1; abundance: .; v_gene: TRBV15; CDR3nt: TGTGCCACCAGCAGAGACAACCCAGTTCTGGCTTTCTTT; CDR3aa: CATSRDNPVLAFF